This T cell receptor (beta chain) emerged from a study of blood T cell repertoires in COVID-19. Study-level information: Samples taken during acute and convalescent COVID-19 were collected in the United States, Italy and Spain.

Clones were sequenced by immunoSEQ multiplex PCR, and TCRdb holds only the in-frame ones, with some missing. This sample has just over 650,000 clones; approximately 90% occur once, and the top ten carry over 0.2%. This CDR3 comprises 14 residues. CDR1 and CDR2 from the germline V gene are SEHNR and FQNEAQ (reference sequence). With V trimmed by 4 bases and J by 2 bases, 3 bases remained unmatched. Sequencing was performed on peripheral blood. This receptor was identified in a woman under 30 with acute or convalescent COVID-19. V gene TRBV7-9 combines with J gene TRBJ2-7, with 9 bases lining up with TRBD1. The CDR3 DNA reads as TGTGCCAGCAGCTCTCGGACAGGGGCCTACGAGCAGTACTTC. It codes for CASSSRTGAYEQYF.